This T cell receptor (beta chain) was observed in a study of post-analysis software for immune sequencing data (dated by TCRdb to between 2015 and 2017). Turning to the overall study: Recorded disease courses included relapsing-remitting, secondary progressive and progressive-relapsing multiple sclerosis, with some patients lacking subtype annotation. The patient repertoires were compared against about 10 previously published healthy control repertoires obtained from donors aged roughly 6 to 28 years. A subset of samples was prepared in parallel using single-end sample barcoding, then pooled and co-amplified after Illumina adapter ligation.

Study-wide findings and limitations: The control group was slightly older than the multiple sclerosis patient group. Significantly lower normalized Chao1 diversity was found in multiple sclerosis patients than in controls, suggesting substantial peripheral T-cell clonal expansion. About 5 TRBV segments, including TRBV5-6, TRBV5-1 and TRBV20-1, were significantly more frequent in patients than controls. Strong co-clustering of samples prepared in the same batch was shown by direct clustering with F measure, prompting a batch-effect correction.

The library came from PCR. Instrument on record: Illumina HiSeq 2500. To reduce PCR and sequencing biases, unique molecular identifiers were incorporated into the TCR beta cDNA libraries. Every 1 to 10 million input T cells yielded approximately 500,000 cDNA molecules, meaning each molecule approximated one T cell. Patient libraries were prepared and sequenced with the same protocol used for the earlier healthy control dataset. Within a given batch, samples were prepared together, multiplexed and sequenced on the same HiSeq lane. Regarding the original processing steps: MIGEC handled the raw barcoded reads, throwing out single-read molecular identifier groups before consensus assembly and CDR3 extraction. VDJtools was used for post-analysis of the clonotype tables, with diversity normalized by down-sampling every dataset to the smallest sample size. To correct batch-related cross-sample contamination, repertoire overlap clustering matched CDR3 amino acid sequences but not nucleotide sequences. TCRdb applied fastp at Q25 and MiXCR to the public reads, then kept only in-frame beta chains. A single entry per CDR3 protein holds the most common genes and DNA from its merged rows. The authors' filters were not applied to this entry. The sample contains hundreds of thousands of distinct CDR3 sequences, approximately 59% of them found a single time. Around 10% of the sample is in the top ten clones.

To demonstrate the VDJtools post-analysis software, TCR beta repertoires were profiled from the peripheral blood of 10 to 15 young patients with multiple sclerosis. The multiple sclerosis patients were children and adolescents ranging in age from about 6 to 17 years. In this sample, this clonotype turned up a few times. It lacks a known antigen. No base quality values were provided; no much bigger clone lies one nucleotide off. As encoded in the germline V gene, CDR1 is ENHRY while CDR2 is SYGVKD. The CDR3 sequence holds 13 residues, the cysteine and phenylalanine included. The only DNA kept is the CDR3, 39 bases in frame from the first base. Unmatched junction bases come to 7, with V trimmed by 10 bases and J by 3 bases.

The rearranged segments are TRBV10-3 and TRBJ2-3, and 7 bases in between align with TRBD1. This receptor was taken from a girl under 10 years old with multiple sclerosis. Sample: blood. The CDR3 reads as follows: CATLQGHTDTQYF. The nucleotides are TGTGCCACCCTACAGGGGCATACAGATACGCAGTATTTT.